This T cell receptor (beta chain) derives from a study of human T cells and chemical hapten exposure. Study findings and constraints: Counts of expanded TCRs (at PT1) showed a positive correlation with patch test score. Every donor had alopecia, and their immune response may therefore differ from healthy people's.

V was cut by 4 bases and J by 6 bases, with 14 bases left in between. The CDR3 consists of 14 residues. Germline V gene data show CDR1 as SGHVS and CDR2 as FNYEAQ. Library construction involved attaching unique molecular identifiers to individual cDNA molecules, which allowed quantitative, reproducible TCR counting. Using its own MiXCR run on the RACE reads, TCRdb lists one record per CDR3 protein. There are approximately 41,000 distinct CDR3 sequences in the sample; approximately 7.6% occur only once, and 1% to 1.5% lies in the top ten. There are many counts of this clonotype. The antigen remains unidentified. Time point in this sample: pre-sensitization, week 0. Regarding treatment: therapeutic diphenylcyclopropenone sensitization with weekly scalp DPC. Whole blood that had not been fractionated was the source of extracted total RNA.

The origin of this receptor is a woman in her forties or fifties with alopecia areata. Some clones in this sample may be carry-over from other donors' samples. This chain links TRBV7-6 with TRBJ2-3, with no clear D. Sequencing used whole blood, obtained in connection with sensitization to the hapten diphenylcyclopropenone (DPC). The CDR3 coding sequence is TGTGCCAGCAGCTCCCGGACCCCTCGGGATACGCAGTATTTT. Residues: CASSSRTPRDTQYF. The full variable domain, with the rest looked up from reference TRBV7-6 and TRBJ2-3, is GAGVSQSPRYKVTKRGQDVALRCDPISGHVSLYWYRQALGQGPEFLTYFNYEAQQDKSGLPNDRFSAERPEGSISTLTIQRTEQRDSAMYRCASSSRTPRDTQYFGPGTRLTVL.